Shown below are 27 T cell receptor beta chains from a single sample sequenced in a study of T cells in Graves' hyperthyroidism and ophthalmopathy. TCR beta CDR3 region amplification was performed from RNA transcripts. Initially, a first-round RT-PCR of the TCR CDR3 employed the HTBI primer set. TCRdb independently ran MiXCR on the multiplex PCR reads; one entry per CDR3 protein. The repertoire holds about 570,000 distinct CDR3 sequences, with 35% to 55% as singletons. Sequencing used peripheral blood or thyroid tissue (not recorded which). The receptor set was obtained from an adult woman with Graves' disease, either hyperthyroidism or ophthalmopathy (not recorded which).

This clonotype was detected ten times or more. The gene calls are TRBV11-2 and TRBJ1-3, with D possibly being TRBD1 (5 bases). Per germline, CDR1 SGHAT and CDR2 FQNNGV. V lost 1 base, J lost 1 base, and 8 bases lay in between. CDR3 length equals 15 residues. In nucleotides, the CDR3 is TGTGCCAGCAGCTTAGGAGGGGCTTCTGGAAACACCATATATTTT. Translation: CASSLGGASGNTIYF.

This clonotype was observed at least ten times. This rearrangement joins TRBV14 to TRBJ2-7; TRBD2 is a possible D gene (6 bases). The CDR3 consists of 17 residues. Trimming took 0 bases from V and 5 from J, leaving 20 bases between them. Per germline, CDR1 SGHDN and CDR2 FVKESK. CDR3 bases: TGTGCCAGCAGCCAAGATTTTGGGAGGACCCGGCGCCACGAGCAGTACTTC. This codes for CASSQDFGRTRRHEQYF.

Comment on this clonotype: One end of the junction fails to match germline, which may point to a read error. The chain couples TRBV2 to TRBJ1-1; maybe TRBD1 (6 bases). CDR3 length equals 14 residues. From germline, CDR1 is SNHLY and CDR2 FYNNEI. In nucleotides, the CDR3 is TGTGCCAGCAGTTCGGAGGGGGAAAGATTTGGAGCTTTCTTC. It is translated as CASSSEGERFGAFF.

The chain joins TRBV10-3 to TRBJ2-5; 7 bases match TRBD1. CDR3 length equals 14 residues. After removal of 8 bases from V and 7 bases from J, the junction contained 13 bases not matched to a gene. CDR1 and CDR2 from the germline V gene are ENHRY and SYGVKD. The CDR3 coding sequence is TGTGCCATCGCAGGGACAGCCCTCGTCGGGACCCAGTACTTC. Translating it yields CAIAGTALVGTQYF.

CDR3 in DNA: TGCGCCAGCAGGACCACTCTCTATTCACCCCTCCACTTT. Its translation: CASRTTLYSPLHF. The chain has TRBV5-1 and TRBJ1-6; D gene ambiguous. The CDR3 extends over 13 amino acids. The germline CDR1 and CDR2 sequences are SGHRS and YFSETQ. V was trimmed by 5 bases and J by 8 bases, leaving 11 bases between them.

V is TRBV4-1 and J is TRBJ1-4; D is possibly TRBD1 (6 bases). CDR1 and CDR2 from the germline V gene are MGHRA and YSYEKL. V lost 8 bases, J lost 7 bases, and 14 bases lay in between. This CDR3 has 13 residues. CDR3 nucleotides: TGCGCCAGCGCCGGGACATTTGGTGAAAAACTGTTTTTT. Its translation is CASAGTFGEKLFF.

As to this clonotype: The junction does not match germline at one end; this may be a read error. J is TRBJ2-5 and V is TRBV7-7; 13 bases fit TRBD2. The V gene's germline CDR1 is SSHAT and CDR2 FNYEAQ (reference sequence). The CDR3 spans 15 residues. CDR3 in DNA: TGTGCTAGCAGCCCCGGGACTAGCGGGATGCAGACCCAGTACTTC. Translation: CASSPGTSGMQTQYF. Using reference TRBV7-7 and TRBJ2-5 for the parts outside the CDR3, the full variable domain is GAGVSQSPRYKVTKRGQDVTLRCDPISSHATLYWYQQALGQGPEFLTYFNYEAQPDKSGLPSDRFSAERPEGSISTLTIQRTEQRDSAMYRCASSPGTSGMQTQYFGPGTRLLVL.

This clonotype was recorded many times. The chain has TRBV6-9 and TRBJ2-7, with 8 bases identical to TRBD1. The CDR3 is 15 amino acids. The junction had 12 bases not matched to a gene; V was cut back by 5 bases and J by 6 bases. Germline CDR1 and CDR2: MNHGY and SVAAGI. The CDR3 spells CASSGPDRVVAEQYF. Written as DNA, the CDR3 is TGTGCCAGCAGTGGGCCGGACAGGGTTGTGGCCGAGCAGTACTTC.

This chain connects TRBV20-1 to TRBJ1-5; D gene ambiguous. V was shortened by 5 bases and J by 5 bases, with 13 bases between the two germline ends. CDR3 length: 13 amino acids. Germline lookup yields CDR1 DFQATT and CDR2 SNEGSKA (reference sequence). CDR3 protein: CSASDVLDQPQHF. The CDR3 coding sequence is TGCAGTGCTTCGGACGTTCTAGATCAGCCCCAGCATTTT.

V gene TRBV9 combines with J gene TRBJ1-4, with D maybe TRBD1 (5 bases). CDR1 and CDR2 from the germline V gene are SGDLS and YYNGEE. Trimming removed 0 bases from V and 7 bases from J, with 13 bases in between. The CDR3 is 15 amino acids. CDR3 bases: TGTGCCAGCAGCGTAGGGGGCTCGGAGGGTGAAAAACTGTTTTTT. It codes for CASSVGGSEGEKLFF. The full variable domain, with the rest looked up from reference TRBV9 and TRBJ1-4, is DSGVTQTPKHLITATGQRVTLRCSPRSGDLSVYWYQQSLDQGLQFLIQYYNGEERAKGNILERFSAQQFPDLHSELNLSSLELGDSALYFCASSVGGSEGEKLFFGSGTQLSVL.

The J gene is TRBJ2-3, the V gene TRBV24-1; TRBD1 matches 9 bases. This CDR3 spans 18 amino acids. From germline, CDR1 is KGHDR and CDR2 SFDVKD. The J segment lost 0 bases and the V segment lost 4 bases, leaving 10 bases of the junction unmatched. This CDR3 is CATSESGTGLVSTDTQYF. The CDR3 DNA reads TGTGCCACCAGTGAATCCGGGACAGGGCTCGTTAGCACAGATACGCAGTATTTT.

V gene TRBV5-1 combines with J gene TRBJ1-1; D is perhaps TRBD1 (5 bases). Trimming removed 1 base from V and 0 bases from J, with 10 bases in between. Germline values: CDR1 SGHRS, CDR2 YFSETQ. The CDR3 spans 15 residues. In nucleotides, the CDR3 is TGCGCCAGCAGCTTGTTGCCAGGGTTGAACACTGAAGCTTTCTTT. Protein product: CASSLLPGLNTEAFF.

This rearrangement joins TRBV7-9 to TRBJ2-5, with D possibly being TRBD1 (5 bases). The CDR3 sequence is 14 residues long. The germline gives CDR1 SEHNR, CDR2 FQNEAQ (reference sequence). V was trimmed by 6 bases and J by 3 bases, leaving 14 bases between them. The CDR3 DNA reads as TGTGCCAGCAGACCTGAGATAGGGGAAGAGACCCAGTACTTC. Its protein is CASRPEIGEETQYF.

The table lists this clonotype with many counts. The chain uses TRBV6-2 or TRBV6-3 and TRBJ1-1; no definite D call. CDR3 size: 15 residues. The germline V and J ends were trimmed by 2 bases and 0 bases, with 10 bases remaining between them. From germline, CDR1 is MNHEY and CDR2 SVGEGT. As DNA, the CDR3 is TGTGCCAGCAGTTACGAACCGGCGATGAACACTGAAGCTTTCTTT. It yields the protein CASSYEPAMNTEAFF.

V is TRBV5-1 and J is TRBJ2-2; perhaps TRBD1 as D (5 bases). Trimming took 2 bases from V and 0 from J, leaving 20 bases between them. Germline V lookup: CDR1 SGHRS, CDR2 YFSETQ. The CDR3 extends over 19 amino acids. The CDR3 loop reads CASSFIPRQLISNTGELFF. The DNA for the CDR3 is TGCGCCAGCAGCTTTATCCCTCGACAGTTAATATCGAACACCGGGGAGCTGTTTTTT.

The chain links TRBV28 to TRBJ2-5; D may match TRBD1 or TRBD2 (5 bases each). This CDR3 is built from 17 residues. Germline loops: CDR1 MDHEN, CDR2 SYDVKM. Trimming stripped 3 bases from V and 2 bases from J, with 19 bases between. The CDR3 DNA reads TGTGCCAGCAGTTTTGCCTATGATCGGGGCAATCAAGAGACCCAGTACTTC. Protein: CASSFAYDRGNQETQYF.

The chain couples TRBV29-1 to TRBJ1-2; the D is unclear. Trimming cost V 1 base and J 0 bases, with 12 bases left between them. The CDR3 is made up of 15 amino acids. Germline V lookup: CDR1 SQVTM, CDR2 ANQGSEA. The CDR3 reads CSVEVFANPNYGYTF. In DNA form, the CDR3 reads TGCAGCGTTGAAGTATTTGCGAACCCTAACTATGGCTACACCTTC.

The J gene is TRBJ2-5, the V gene TRBV12-3 or TRBV12-4, with D unclear. Trimming shortened V by 8 bases and J by 3 bases, and 16 bases separated the two germline ends. The CDR3 is 14 amino acids. CDR3 nucleotides: TGTGCCAGCCGTCTGAAGCACGCGGAAGAGACCCAGTACTTC. This codes for CASRLKHAEETQYF.

In this sample, this clonotype turned up many times. This chain joins TRBV9 and TRBJ2-7, with D perhaps TRBD1 (5 bases). Germline lookup yields CDR1 SGDLS and CDR2 YYNGEE. The CDR3 length is 17 residues. The ends were cut back, 4 bases at V and 5 bases at J, with 25 bases in the middle. Here the CDR3 reads CASSISYGDSPRHEQYF. The CDR3 DNA is TGTGCCAGCAGCATTAGCTACGGCGACAGCCCAAGGCACGAGCAGTACTTC.

This clonotype came up once. The chain joins TRBV6-1 to TRBJ2-5, with D maybe TRBD1 (6 bases). Trimming shortened V by 8 bases and J by 6 bases, and 22 bases separated the two germline ends. Germline values: CDR1 MNHNS, CDR2 SASEGT. This CDR3 region has 15 residues. As DNA, the CDR3 is TGTGCCAGCCCCCTGGGAACAGGGCCTCACCAGACCCAGTACTTC. Translated, it gives CASPLGTGPHQTQYF.

The gene calls are TRBV11-1 and TRBJ2-5; D might be TRBD1 (8 bases). Deletions cut 0 bases from V and 7 bases from J, with 18 bases between. The CDR3 loop spans 16 amino acids. Germline loops: CDR1 SGHAT, CDR2 FQDESV (reference sequence). Here the CDR3 DNA reads TGTGCCAGCAGCTTAGCGCGGGGGCAGGGGGCAGGGACCCAGTACTTC. Its translation: CASSLARGQGAGTQYF.

The sample holds many counts of this clonotype. The chain carries TRBV4-2 and TRBJ1-1; D gene uncertain. With 0 bases removed from V and 7 bases from J, the gap between germline ends came to 18 bases. In germline, CDR1 is LGHNA, CDR2 YNFKEQ. The CDR3 consists of 16 residues. The CDR3 spells CASSQELDVRRFEAFF. CDR3 DNA: TGTGCCAGCAGCCAAGAGTTGGACGTCCGGCGGTTTGAAGCTTTCTTT.

This clonotype occurred a few times. One junction end does not reproduce the germline sequence, and a read error may be involved. V is TRBV9 and J is TRBJ2-1; 11 positions match TRBD1. This CDR3 has 10 amino acids. Germline V gene lookup returns CDR1 SGDLS and CDR2 YYNGEE. The CDR3 DNA is TGTGCCAGCAGCGTCGGGACAGGGGGCTTC. It translates to CASSVGTGGF.

The J gene is TRBJ1-2, the V gene TRBV15, with TRBD1 identical over 11 bases. Germline V gene lookup returns CDR1 LNHNV and CDR2 YYDKDF (reference sequence). Trimming cost V 1 base and J 4 bases; bases outside gene matches: 2. The CDR3 spans 15 residues. The CDR3 is CATSRGDRGSYGYTF. DNA for the CDR3: TGTGCCACCAGCAGAGGGGACAGGGGGAGCTATGGCTACACCTTC. The complete variable domain, with remaining parts taken from reference TRBV15 and TRBJ1-2, reads DAMVIQNPRYQVTQFGKPVTLSCSQTLNHNVMYWYQQKSSQAPKLLFHYYDKDFNNEADTPDNFQSRRPNTSFCFLDIRSPGLGDTAMYLCATSRGDRGSYGYTFGSGTRLTVV.

This clonotype appeared many times. The rearrangement joins TRBV7-9 to TRBJ1-5; D uncertain. The germline CDR1 and CDR2 sequences are SEHNR and FQNEAQ (reference sequence). CDR3 length: 13 amino acids. V lost 1 base and J lost 7, with 8 bases in between. This chain's CDR3 is CASSLGTSQPQHF. The CDR3 region has the DNA TGTGCCAGCAGCTTAGGCACCAGCCAGCCCCAGCATTTT.

This clonotype was observed a handful of times. The genes are TRBV4-1 and TRBJ2-5; TRBD2 is a possible D gene (7 bases). CDR1 and CDR2 from the germline V gene are MGHRA and YSYEKL. The CDR3 sequence is 15 residues long. Trimming removed 10 bases at V and 4 bases at J, with 22 bases between. The CDR3 protein is CATAQADGGRETQYF. In nucleotides, the CDR3 is TGCGCCACCGCTCAGGCAGACGGGGGGCGAGAGACCCAGTACTTC.

This clonotype turned up a few times. CDR3 nucleotides: TGTGCCAGCAGTGGACCACAGGGGGAAGCTTTCTTT. Amino acids: CASSGPQGEAFF. The chain uses TRBV25-1 and TRBJ1-1, with 7 bases that match TRBD1. The CDR3 sequence is 12 residues long. Germline-derived CDR1 and CDR2 are MGHDK and SYGVNS. J gave up 8 bases and V 4 bases, and 4 bases lay outside the gene matches.